Listed here are 22 T cell receptor beta chains from one sample, sequenced in a study of persistence of HIV-infected CD4 T cells. The antigens of these receptors remain unknown. This was the immunoSEQ version 4 assay in survey mode. Method: immunoSEQ multiplex PCR; TCRdb's copy keeps in-frame clones and lacks some. The sample carries under 20,000 clones, roughly two thirds recorded once. An overlapping HIV-1 Gag peptide pool stimulated these cells at roughly 1 ug/peptide/mL. Responding CD4+ T cells were sorted by upregulation of both CD40 ligand and CD69. Sequences were derived from CD4+ T cells sorted from PBMCs after roughly 18-hour stimulation, sampled from a patient who received antiretroviral therapy. These TCRs come from an adult woman with HIV who was CMV-seropositive.

In this sample, this clone turned up a few times. The V and J genes are TRBV9 and TRBJ1-1; no clear D. Germline V CDR1 and CDR2: SGDLS, YYNGEE. CDR3 length: 14 amino acids. V was cut by 0 bases and J by 2 bases, with 8 bases left in between. DNA of the CDR3: TGTGCCAGCAGCGTAGCTACCGATAACACTGAAGCTTTCTTT. Encoded protein: CASSVATDNTEAFF.

The V and J genes are TRBV5-6 and TRBJ1-2, with a tentative D call TRBD1 (6 bases). The CDR3 runs to 13 residues. V was cut by 5 bases and J by 8 bases, with 16 bases left in between. Germline lookup yields CDR1 SGHDT and CDR2 YYEEEE. The CDR3 coding sequence is TGTGCCAGCAGATTACAACAGGGTTACGGCTACACCTTC. Protein: CASRLQQGYGYTF.

This sequence joins TRBV29-1 and TRBJ1-1; D is uncertain. The germline V and J ends were trimmed by 4 bases and 1 base, with 13 bases remaining between them. This CDR3 has 14 residues. Germline V lookup: CDR1 SQVTM, CDR2 ANQGSEA. CDR3: CSVGVGGSNTEAFF. The CDR3 nucleotides are TGCAGCGTTGGGGTGGGAGGTTCGAACACTGAAGCTTTCTTT.

V gene TRBV7-3 combines with J gene TRBJ2-1, with 10 bases that match TRBD1. The CDR3 has 16 amino acids. Germline lookup yields CDR1 SGHTA and CDR2 FQGTGA. V was clipped by 4 bases and J by 8 bases; unmatched bases: 11. Here the CDR3 DNA reads TGTGCCAGCAGCTCCTCGACAGGGGGCGCGGGATATGAGCAGTTCTTC. As protein: CASSSSTGGAGYEQFF.

The chain uses TRBV11-2 and TRBJ2-5; TRBD1 is a possible D gene (6 bases). This CDR3 is 18 amino acids long. The V end was cut by 5 bases, the J end by 0 bases, with 22 bases between. Germline V CDR1 and CDR2: SGHAT, FQNNGV. DNA for the CDR3: TGTGCCAGCAGCGCATGGACCCTAAGAACAGGGAACCAAGAGACCCAGTACTTC. It translates to CASSAWTLRTGNQETQYF.

The chain couples TRBV11-2 to TRBJ1-1, with a tentative D call TRBD1 (5 bases). CDR3 length equals 14 residues. V lost 3 bases and J 4 bases, leaving 12 bases between the germline ends. Germline V gene data show CDR1 as SGHAT and CDR2 as FQNNGV. This CDR3 reads CASSFSDGGTEAFF. DNA for the CDR3: TGTGCCAGCAGCTTCTCAGACGGGGGCACTGAAGCTTTCTTT.

The chain employs TRBV11-3 and TRBJ2-2; 8 bases line up with TRBD1. CDR3 length: 17 amino acids. Trimming removed 1 base from V and 3 bases from J; junction bases left unmatched: 7. The germline gives CDR1 SGHNT, CDR2 YENEEA. The CDR3 region has the DNA TGTGCCAGCAGCTTAGGCGGCAGGGGGCGGGACACCGGGGAGCTGTTTTTT. This sequence encodes CASSLGGRGRDTGELFF.

In this sample, this clone turned up a few times. This chain uses TRBV3-1 (or the pseudogene TRBV3-2) with TRBJ1-1; D is perhaps TRBD1 (6 bases). The CDR3 has 14 residues. CDR1 is LGHDT, CDR2 YNNKEL, per germline (reference sequence). V gave up 7 bases and J gave up 4 bases, with 16 bases separating them. In DNA form, the CDR3 reads TGTGCCAGCATCCTTTCGACAGGCTCCACTGAAGCTTTCTTT. Amino acids: CASILSTGSTEAFF.

The V gene is TRBV3-1 (or the pseudogene TRBV3-2), the J gene TRBJ1-6; 8 nucleotides line up with TRBD1. CDR1 is LGHDT, CDR2 YNNKEL, per germline (reference sequence). The CDR3 is 15 amino acids. With V trimmed by 4 bases and J by 6 bases, 5 bases remained unmatched. The CDR3 region has the DNA TGTGCCAGCAGCCTCCGCGGGACAGGTAATTCACCCCTCCACTTT. It specifies CASSLRGTGNSPLHF.

The genes are TRBV18 and TRBJ1-4; D is possibly TRBD1 (5 bases). Between the trimmed V and J ends, which lost 5 bases and 5 bases, there was a span of 9 bases. Germline lookup yields CDR1 KGHSH and CDR2 LQKENI. The length of the CDR3 is 13 residues. The CDR3 DNA follows: TGTGCCAGCTCAACCGACAGAAATGAAAAACTGTTTTTT. Its translation: CASSTDRNEKLFF.

This clone was seen a handful of times. The rearrangement joins TRBV6-5 to TRBJ1-5; tentative D call: TRBD1 (6 bases). Germline CDR1 reads MNHEY; CDR2 reads SVGAGI. This CDR3 is 13 amino acids long. Between the trimmed V and J ends, which lost 2 bases and 5 bases, there was a span of 7 bases. DNA for the CDR3: TGTGCCAGCAGTTACCACAGGGATCAGCCCCAGCATTTT. Protein: CASSYHRDQPQHF.

The chain carries TRBV6-5 and TRBJ1-4; D possibly corresponds to TRBD1 (5 bases). CDR3 length: 15 residues. Germline loops: CDR1 MNHEY, CDR2 SVGAGI. V lost 1 base and J 0 bases, leaving 6 bases between the germline ends. The CDR3 region has the DNA TGTGCCAGCAGTTACTGGGGGGCAACTAATGAAAAACTGTTTTTT. This gives the protein CASSYWGATNEKLFF.

The chain carries TRBV3-1 (or the pseudogene TRBV3-2) and TRBJ1-1; D gene ambiguous. Germline-derived CDR1 and CDR2 are LGHDT and YNNKEL (reference sequence). The CDR3 has 12 amino acids. V lost 1 base to trimming and J lost 2 bases, with 2 bases between them. DNA for the CDR3: TGTGCCAGCAGCCAAGGAAACACTGAAGCTTTCTTT. Amino acids: CASSQGNTEAFF.

This clone was found once. The rearrangement uses TRBV5-6 and TRBJ1-3; D call uncertain. The CDR3 covers 17 residues. Germline CDR1 reads SGHDT; CDR2 reads YYEEEE. Trimming cost V 5 bases and J 0 bases, with 18 bases left between them. The CDR3 loop reads CASSSGEGGFSGNTIYF. The CDR3 DNA reads TGTGCCAGCAGTTCTGGGGAGGGAGGCTTCTCTGGAAACACCATATATTTT.

This clone was found once. The chain combines TRBV29-1 with TRBJ1-2, with 10 bases matching TRBD1. In germline, CDR1 is SQVTM, CDR2 ANQGSEA. CDR3 length: 15 amino acids. Trimming cost V 5 bases and J 7 bases; bases outside gene matches: 13. Here the CDR3 reads CSVHTGAGQGSGYTF. CDR3 coding DNA: TGCAGCGTTCACACGGGGGCGGGACAGGGGTCTGGCTACACCTTC.

V gene TRBV10-3 combines with J gene TRBJ2-3; TRBD2 might be the D (5 bases). V lost 1 base and J 1 base, leaving 9 bases between the germline ends. The CDR3 loop spans 15 amino acids. Germline V gene sequence: CDR1 ENHRY, CDR2 SYGVKD. CDR3 amino acids: CAISEYGSGTDTQYF. The CDR3 nucleotides read TGTGCCATCAGTGAGTATGGGAGTGGCACAGATACGCAGTATTTT.

The CDR3 sequence is CASSFSGAYTDTQYF. The CDR3 bases are TGTGCCAGCAGCTTTAGCGGCGCTTACACAGATACGCAGTATTTT. The chain has TRBV7-2 and TRBJ2-3, with D possibly being TRBD2 (6 bases). The CDR3 has 15 amino acids. The germline V gene has CDR1 SGHTA and CDR2 FQGNSA. The ends were cut back, 3 bases at V and 2 bases at J, with 12 bases in the middle.

The chain joins TRBV14 to TRBJ1-2; no firm D call. CDR3 length: 14 amino acids. Germline V gives CDR1 SGHDN, CDR2 FVKESK. Trimming took 4 bases from V and 3 from J, leaving 12 bases between them. This chain's CDR3 is CASSRRASDYGYTF. The CDR3 bases are TGTGCCAGCAGCCGGAGGGCCAGCGACTATGGCTACACCTTC.

The chain couples TRBV5-4 to TRBJ2-2; perhaps D is TRBD1 or TRBD2 (5 bases each). This CDR3 spans 14 amino acids. V was trimmed by 5 bases and J by 3 bases, leaving 11 bases between them. Germline CDR1 is SGHNT and CDR2 is YYREEE (reference sequence). The CDR3: CASRQDSHTGELFF. The CDR3 region has the DNA TGTGCCAGCAGACAGGACTCCCACACCGGGGAGCTGTTTTTT.

This sequence joins TRBV7-6 and TRBJ2-5, with D perhaps matching TRBD2 (5 bases). The CDR3 loop spans 12 amino acids. V was clipped by 5 bases and J by 8 bases, with 12 bases between them. Germline CDR1 reads SGHVS; CDR2 reads FNYEAQ. The CDR3 region is CASSPPGFTQYF. DNA for the CDR3: TGTGCCAGCAGCCCTCCGGGGTTTACCCAGTACTTC.

This clone was picked up a small number of times. The chain combines TRBV27 with TRBJ1-2; TRBD1 aligns across 10 bases. Looked up from germline, CDR1 is MNHEY and CDR2 is SMNVEV (reference sequence). V lost 0 bases, J lost 4 bases, and 8 bases stayed unmatched. This CDR3 is built from 17 residues. The CDR3 DNA is TGTGCCAGCAGTTTATCCCCCCTCCGGACAGGGGGCTATGGCTACACCTTC. It specifies CASSLSPLRTGGYGYTF.

The chain recombines TRBV21-1 with TRBJ1-4. TRBV21-1 is given as a pseudogene. This CDR3 comprises 18 residues. The CDR3 region is CASSNRRPGGQPNEKLFF. As DNA, the CDR3 is TGTGCCAGCAGCAACCGCCGGCCGGGGGGACAGCCTAATGAAAAACTGTTTTTT.